The sequence of this T cell receptor beta chain was determined in a study of CD8+ T cells in alopecia areata. With 3 bases clipped from V and 2 bases from J, the junction kept 3 bases outside the gene matches. The CDR3 is 14 residues long. The germline gives CDR1 MDHEN, CDR2 SYDVKM. cDNA serving as the sequencing template came from extracted, reverse transcribed RNA. Clones were sequenced by immunoSEQ multiplex PCR, and TCRdb holds only the in-frame ones, with some missing. The table lists 100,000 to 150,000 clones, about 59% of them singletons. Treatment noted: oral pan-JAK inhibitor, 5-10 mg twice daily. This clone was counted only a few times.

This sequence joins TRBV28 and TRBJ2-7; 8 nucleotides match TRBD1. The material sequenced was CD4+ T cells sorted from blood, taken at week 4, from a patient treated with tofacitinib. The clonotype originates from a human donor with alopecia areata. The CDR3 nucleotides read TGTGCCAGCAGTTTGCAGGGGGCGACCTACGAGCAGTACTTC. Encoded protein: CASSLQGATYEQYF.